These 18 T cell receptor beta chains came from one sample sequenced in a study of vaccination and CD4 T cells after COVID-19 (dated by TCRdb to 2022 to 2024). The antigens of these receptors remain unknown. Library preparation employed PCR. The data were produced on an Illumina iSeq 100. At the Johns Hopkins FTIC core, DNA from the cultured CD4+ T cells underwent TCR sequencing with the Oncomine TCR Beta short-read assay. Using fastp at Q25 and MiXCR, TCRdb reprocessed the public reads and kept productive beta chains. Each entry merges the rows of one CDR3 protein and shows their most common DNA and genes. The sample includes 7,500 to 9,000 distinct CDR3 sequences, with 20% to 25% observed a single time. The ten largest make up approximately 21% of the sample. Explained via the paper, the treatment or condition label denotes: roughly 10-day PBMC culture with coronavirus spike peptide pools or control peptides (ViraFEST assay).

Sequencing was performed on CD4+ T cells from blood, cultured in vitro, taken after SARS-CoV-2 vaccination. The receptors were sampled from a human donor who had recovered from COVID-19.

This clonotype was observed a handful of times. The chain combines TRBV11-2 with TRBJ1-5, with D uncertain. The CDR3 length is 15 residues. Looked up from germline, CDR1 is SGHAT and CDR2 is FQNNGV. V was pared by 0 bases and J by 7 bases, with 13 bases between. The CDR3 bases are TGTGCCAGCAGCTTAGATCCTGGATCTCGGCAGCCCCAGCATTTT. Amino acid sequence: CASSLDPGSRQPQHF.

This clonotype is medium-sized (0.01 to 0.1%) within its sample. CDR3 loop: CASSWNTEAFF. DNA of the CDR3: TGTGCCAGCAGCTGGAACACTGAAGCTTTCTTT. The chain joins TRBV7-8 to TRBJ1-1; no clear D gene. CDR3 length equals 11 residues. Germline lookup yields CDR1 SGHVS and CDR2 FQNEAQ. V was shortened by 4 bases and J by 1 base, with 1 base between the two germline ends.

The gene calls are TRBV20-1 and TRBJ2-3; D call uncertain. Germline CDR1 is DFQATT and CDR2 is SNEGSKA (reference sequence). CDR3 length: 18 residues. The V gene lost 3 bases and the J gene lost 2 bases, with 24 bases spanning the gap. Here the CDR3 DNA reads TGCAGTGCTAGCTCTCCCCGGTTGGTCGCCGCGAACACAGATACGCAGTATTTT. This translates into CSASSPRLVAANTDTQYF.

V gene TRBV7-9 combines with J gene TRBJ2-3, with a tentative D call TRBD2 (6 bases). The germline gives CDR1 SEHNR, CDR2 FQNEAQ (reference sequence). Trimming pared 3 bases from V and 5 bases from J, leaving 15 bases between. The CDR3 loop spans 15 amino acids. CDR3 nucleotides: TGTGCCAGCAGCTTCGGGGGTAGTTTTGTAGATACGCAGTATTTT. It encodes CASSFGGSFVDTQYF.

This clonotype has only a few counts. The rearrangement joins TRBV20-1 to TRBJ2-1; D gene unclear. The CDR3 has 14 amino acids. The germline V and J ends were trimmed by 5 bases and 2 bases, with 13 bases remaining between them. The germline gives CDR1 DFQATT, CDR2 SNEGSKA (reference sequence). CDR3 nucleotides: TGCAGTGCTTCCCCCCCAAAGGCCTACAATGAGCAGTTCTTC. The encoded protein is CSASPPKAYNEQFF.

By share of the sample, this clonotype is medium-sized. V and J are TRBV7-9 and TRBJ2-7, with 7 bases identical to TRBD1. Germline V gene data show CDR1 as SEHNR and CDR2 as FQNEAQ (reference sequence). The CDR3 runs 16 residues. V dropped 0 bases and J dropped 6; count of bases not matched to a gene: 11. The CDR3 sequence is CASSLARATGAGEQYF. In DNA form, the CDR3 reads TGTGCCAGCAGCTTAGCGCGGGCCACAGGGGCCGGCGAGCAGTACTTC.

This clonotype is judged medium-sized. This sequence joins TRBV28 and TRBJ1-2, with D hard to call. Germline V gene lookup returns CDR1 MDHEN and CDR2 SYDVKM. The CDR3 length is 13 residues. Trimming removed 6 bases at V and 0 bases at J, with 8 bases between. This CDR3 is CASRDGSNYGYTF. In DNA, the CDR3 is TGTGCCAGCAGAGATGGATCTAACTATGGCTACACCTTC.

The J gene is TRBJ2-7, the V gene TRBV9; 7 bases match TRBD1. Germline loops: CDR1 SGDLS, CDR2 YYNGEE. The CDR3 extends over 15 amino acids. The junction had 5 bases not matched to a gene; V was cut back by 1 base and J by 1 base. CDR3 bases: TGTGCCAGCAGCGTATCCGGGACAGTTTCCTACGAGCAGTACTTC. This sequence encodes CASSVSGTVSYEQYF.

This chain connects TRBV28 to TRBJ2-5; 12 nucleotides align to TRBD2. Germline assignment: CDR1 MDHEN and CDR2 SYDVKM. Germline trimming cut 5 bases from V and 6 bases from J; bases unmatched to any gene: 10. The CDR3 is 16 amino acids. The CDR3 protein is CASSLRTSGVGKTQYF. CDR3 nucleotides: TGTGCCAGCAGTCTACGGACTAGCGGGGTTGGTAAGACCCAGTACTTC.

This clonotype qualifies as medium-sized. The rearrangement joins TRBV7-9 to TRBJ2-7; D possibly corresponds to TRBD2 (7 bases). Germline CDR1 and CDR2: SEHNR and FQNEAQ (reference sequence). V lost 1 base and J lost 5, with 15 bases in between. The CDR3 totals 15 residues. Here the CDR3 DNA reads TGTGCCAGCAGCTTAGGTGGGGGGGCGGCGGACGAGCAGTACTTC. Translation gives CASSLGGGAADEQYF.

Regarding this clonotype: Just one base apart from a much larger clone, this may be a read error. Since no conserved phenylalanine or tryptophan closes the CDR3, a read error is the likely cause. The chain carries TRBV28 and TRBJ1-2, with unresolved D. Germline V CDR1 and CDR2: MDHEN, SYDVKM. The CDR3 consists of 13 residues. Trimming pared 2 bases from V and 5 bases from J, leaving 9 bases between. CDR3 coding DNA: TGTGCCAGCAGTTTAGGGCCAGCTTATGGCTACACCCTC. Protein sequence: CASSLGPAYGYTL.

This clonotype was observed a few times. The chain recombines TRBV20-1 with TRBJ2-3; the D gene is possibly TRBD1 (6 bases). The CDR3 totals 15 residues. Germline V gives CDR1 DFQATT, CDR2 SNEGSKA (reference sequence). Trimming cost V 5 bases and J 2 bases, with 17 bases left between them. The CDR3 DNA follows: TGCAGTGCTCCAGGGGCCCGTTTCCCCACAGATACGCAGTATTTT. It specifies CSAPGARFPTDTQYF.

This clonotype is deemed medium-sized. The chain employs TRBV19 and TRBJ2-5, with a weak D call TRBD1 (5 bases). With 2 bases removed from V and 1 base from J, the gap between germline ends came to 5 bases. The CDR3 runs 13 residues. Germline V lookup: CDR1 LNHDA, CDR2 SQIVND (reference sequence). Here the CDR3 reads CASSIRGQETQYF. The DNA of the CDR3 is TGTGCCAGTAGTATAAGGGGCCAAGAGACCCAGTACTTC. The full variable domain, with the rest looked up from reference TRBV19 and TRBJ2-5, is DGGITQSPKYLFRKEGQNVTLSCEQNLNHDAMYWYRQDPGQGLRLIYYSQIVNDFQKGDIAEGYSVSREKKESFPLTVTSAQKNPTAFYLCASSIRGQETQYFGPGTRLLVL.

Within the sample, this clonotype is medium-sized. This chain connects TRBV20-1 to TRBJ2-7, with a tentative D call TRBD2 (6 bases). Trimming removed 6 bases from V and 2 bases from J, with 20 bases in between. The CDR3 runs 15 residues. Germline values: CDR1 DFQATT, CDR2 SNEGSKA (reference sequence). As DNA, the CDR3 is TGCAGTGCCCCAATCGGGGAGGCCTTAACCTACGAGCAGTACTTC. Amino acids: CSAPIGEALTYEQYF.

This clonotype was recorded a few times. Here the CDR3 reads CASSQGDRGEQYF. The CDR3 DNA reads as TGTGCCAGCAGCCAAGGCGACAGGGGCGAGCAGTACTTC. The V and J genes are TRBV2 and TRBJ2-7; 8 bases align to TRBD1. V was clipped by 6 bases and J by 6 bases; unmatched bases: 7. Germline assignment: CDR1 SNHLY and CDR2 FYNNEI. The CDR3 covers 13 residues.

This clonotype was recorded a few times. V usage is TRBV11-1 and J usage is TRBJ2-7; D is unresolved. Germline loops: CDR1 SGHAT, CDR2 FQDESV (reference sequence). The CDR3 sequence is 12 residues long. Trimming cost V 5 bases and J 2 bases, with 7 bases left between them. CDR3 in amino acids: CASSPSAYEQYF. CDR3 bases: TGTGCCAGCAGCCCGTCCGCCTACGAGCAGTACTTC.

In this sample, this clonotype is medium-sized. The rearrangement links TRBV20-1 to TRBJ2-1; 11 bases match TRBD2. Looked up from germline, CDR1 is DFQATT and CDR2 is SNEGSKA (reference sequence). V lost 4 bases to trimming and J lost 7 bases; unmatched junction nucleotides: 3. The CDR3 totals 13 residues. CDR3 sequence: CSATASGRNEQFF. The CDR3 DNA sequence: TGCAGTGCTACGGCTAGCGGGAGGAATGAGCAGTTCTTC.

This chain uses TRBV18 with TRBJ2-7; 13 nucleotides match TRBD2. Losses at the gene ends were 3 bases for V and 6 bases for J; bases not matched to a gene: 11. The germline CDR1 and CDR2 sequences are KGHSH and LQKENI. This CDR3 contains 17 residues. The CDR3 region has the DNA TGTGCCAGCTCACCCCAACTAGCGGGGGGGCTCCGGGTCGAGCAGTACTTC. Residues: CASSPQLAGGLRVEQYF.